One T cell receptor beta chain is described in this entry. Its antigen is as yet unknown. Each gene name is a mouse one. The read ends 4 residues early relative to the CDR3; the germline J gene fills the gap. In the same sample, other DNA sequences code for this CDR3. The data were obtained in a study of CD8+ T cells in alopecia areata. Whole-study context: Each recipient was an approximately 7-11-week-old female C3H/HeJ mouse given skin from a 6-12-month-old C3H/HeJ donor with spontaneous alopecia.

General observations from the study: Possibly because of HLA-related factors, TCR sharing was less clear across patients than in mice.

Germline V gene lookup returns CDR1 GKSSPN and CDR2 SITVG. The CDR3 runs 14 residues. The ends lost 1 base at V and 3 bases at J; junction bases unmatched: 1. It was cDNA, reverse transcribed from extracted RNA, that served as the sequencing template. This table comes from immunoSEQ multiplex PCR, and its TCRdb copy is limited to in-frame clones, with some not included. This sample carries about 270,000 clones, none of them present only once. Sorting relied on CD4, CD8alpha, NKG2D, NKG2ACE and other markers applied to pooled cutaneous lymph node cells. Sequencing used CD4+ T cells sorted from a lymph node. The TCR originated in a C3H/HeJ mouse with alopecia areata. For the strain, the MHC haplotype given is H2-k. The chain joins TRBV31 to TRBJ1-2, with 11 bases aligning to TRBD1. The part of the CDR3 DNA that was read is TGTGCCTGGAGTCGGGACAGGGGGGACTCC. Protein: CAWSRDRGDS. The entire CDR3 protein reads CAWSRDRGDSDYTF.